The 12 T cell receptor beta chains listed next were all sequenced from one sample in a study of brain T cells in children with intractable seizures. Time point: blood from clinic visit 5 months post-surgery; TSC patient then seizure free. Measured with immunoSEQ multiplex PCR; TCRdb has only the in-frame clones, and not every one. The table includes about 340,000 clones, roughly 92% detected once. Specimen: peripheral blood, collected roughly 5 months after surgery. Every receptor here comes from a boy younger than two with tuberous sclerosis and intractable seizures.

The sample holds one count of this clone. The rearrangement links TRBV6-5 to TRBJ1-6, with 8 nucleotides matching TRBD1. Germline CDR1 reads MNHEY; CDR2 reads SVGAGI. This CDR3 contains 15 residues. Losses at the gene ends were 6 bases for V and 8 bases for J; bases not matched to a gene: 9. The CDR3 is CASSSAGTGDSPLHF. In DNA form, the CDR3 reads TGTGCCAGCAGCAGCGCCGGGACAGGCGATTCACCCCTCCACTTT.

The chain uses TRBV2 and TRBJ2-1; no definite D call. Trimming removed 2 bases from V and 9 bases from J, with 8 bases in between. The CDR3 has 12 amino acids. Looked up from germline, CDR1 is SNHLY and CDR2 is FYNNEI. The CDR3 spells CASSERATEQFF. The CDR3 bases are TGTGCCAGCAGTGAACGCGCTACTGAGCAGTTCTTC.

This chain uses TRBV7-3 with TRBJ2-1, with a possible D match to TRBD2 (5 bases). Germline lookup yields CDR1 SGHTA and CDR2 FQGTGA. The CDR3 runs to 15 residues. V lost 3 bases, J lost 4 bases, and 13 bases lay in between. CDR3 coding DNA: TGTGCCAGCAGCTTCTCGAGCGGAGAATACAATGAGCAGTTCTTC. Translating it yields CASSFSSGEYNEQFF.

This chain connects TRBV5-1 to TRBJ1-4; possibly TRBD1 for D (5 bases). The CDR3 is 15 amino acids. Trimming left V 4 bases short and J 4 bases short, with 14 bases between. Germline-derived CDR1 and CDR2 are SGHRS and YFSETQ. The CDR3 reads CASSAAGTINEKLFF. In DNA, the CDR3 is TGCGCCAGCAGCGCCGCAGGGACCATTAATGAAAAACTGTTTTTT.

The V and J genes are TRBV24-1 and TRBJ2-3; no definite D call. The germline CDR1 and CDR2 sequences are KGHDR and SFDVKD. Trimming shortened V by 1 base and J by 0 bases, and 10 bases separated the two germline ends. The CDR3 is made up of 16 amino acids. CDR3 nucleotide sequence: TGTGCCACCAGTGATTTAGCCAGCTCTAGCACAGATACGCAGTATTTT. Amino acid sequence: CATSDLASSSTDTQYF.

The rearrangement links TRBV10-3 to TRBJ2-7, with D hard to call. Germline-derived CDR1 and CDR2 are ENHRY and SYGVKD. CDR3 size: 15 residues. Trimming shortened V by 0 bases and J by 2 bases, and 11 bases separated the two germline ends. DNA for the CDR3: TGTGCCATCAGTGAGTCTCAGGCCTCCCCCTACGAGCAGTACTTC. Amino acid sequence: CAISESQASPYEQYF.

CDR3 coding DNA: TGCGCCAGCAGCTCCAGGACAGGGGAAGAAGCTTTCTTT. Translated: CASSSRTGEEAFF. V usage is TRBV5-1 and J usage is TRBJ1-1; 9 bases are a match to TRBD1. V was pared by 3 bases and J by 8 bases, with 5 bases of the junction left unmatched. This CDR3 spans 13 amino acids. Per germline, CDR1 SGHRS and CDR2 YFSETQ.

The rearrangement joins TRBV15 to TRBJ2-7, with no clear D. The CDR3 consists of 13 residues. The V gene's germline CDR1 is LNHNV and CDR2 YYDKDF (reference sequence). The V end lost 0 bases, the J end lost 4 bases, and 7 bases lay between the germline ends. DNA for the CDR3: TGTGCCACCAGCAGAGATGACGGGTACGAGCAGTACTTC. Residues: CATSRDDGYEQYF. The variable domain in full, completed from reference TRBV15 and TRBJ2-7, reads DAMVIQNPRYQVTQFGKPVTLSCSQTLNHNVMYWYQQKSSQAPKLLFHYYDKDFNNEADTPDNFQSRRPNTSFCFLDIRSPGLGDTAMYLCATSRDDGYEQYFGPGTRLTVT.

J is TRBJ2-7 and V is TRBV10-3; a weak D match, TRBD2 (5 bases). The germline V gene has CDR1 ENHRY and CDR2 SYGVKD. V gave up 0 bases and J gave up 6 bases, with 12 bases separating them. The CDR3 is 14 amino acids. CDR3 amino acids: CAISESIGLPEQYF. CDR3 coding DNA: TGTGCCATCAGTGAGTCGATTGGACTGCCCGAGCAGTACTTC.

About this clone: The sample holds other DNA sequences that translate to the same CDR3. The chain has TRBV3-1 (or the pseudogene TRBV3-2) and TRBJ2-1; 12 positions match TRBD2. Trimming took 3 bases from V and 4 from J; bases not matched to a gene: 1. This CDR3 has 15 residues. The germline CDR1 and CDR2 sequences are LGHDT and YNNKEL (reference sequence). The CDR3 DNA sequence: TGTGCCAGCAGCCAGACTAGCGGGGGATACAATGAGCAGTTCTTC. As protein: CASSQTSGGYNEQFF.

J is TRBJ2-3 and V is TRBV27; D is uncertain. Germline V gene data show CDR1 as MNHEY and CDR2 as SMNVEV (reference sequence). CDR3 length equals 12 residues. V lost 5 bases, J lost 4 bases, and 7 bases lay in between. As DNA, the CDR3 is TGTGCCAGCAGTCCCCGCGCAGATACGCAGTATTTT. It specifies CASSPRADTQYF.

The CDR3 sequence is CASKVPSRETQYF. In DNA, the CDR3 is TGTGCCAGCAAGGTCCCCTCGAGGGAGACCCAGTACTTC. The V call is TRBV2, the J call TRBJ2-5; D call uncertain. The CDR3 consists of 13 residues. The V and J ends lost 7 bases and 5 bases respectively, with 14 bases between them. Germline V gene data show CDR1 as SNHLY and CDR2 as FYNNEI.